The clone carrying this TCR beta chain was counted ten times or more. Its target is not known. The sample belongs to a study of Graves' ophthalmopathy and Graves' hyperthyroidism. Overall study results and limits: Ophthalmopathy progression was predicted by the model at less than 71% sensitivity and approximately 72% specificity.

It was on clinical symptoms, serum thyroxine, TRAb, thyroid ultrasound and orbital computed tomography that diagnosis relied. For repertoire sequencing, the TCR beta CDR3 regions were amplified from RNA transcripts. In the first round, RT-PCR was carried out with HTBI primers, and a multiplex PCR formed the second round. TCRdb redid the calling of the multiplex PCR reads with MiXCR, one entry per CDR3 protein. The table includes approximately 480,000 distinct CDR3 sequences, 13% to 15% detected once. V was cut by 2 bases and J by 4 bases, with 12 bases left in between. The CDR3 runs 15 residues. Germline CDR1 and CDR2: LNHNV and YYDKDF (reference sequence).

The sample consisted of blood. The chain employs TRBV15 and TRBJ1-3; D call uncertain. This receptor was taken from a woman in her 30s with Graves' ophthalmopathy. DNA of the CDR3: TGTGCCACCAGCAGAACCGAAAACACGGGAAACACCATATATTTT. Translating it yields CATSRTENTGNTIYF.